The rows below give T cell receptor beta chains drawn from one sample of a study of T cells after posttransplantation cyclophosphamide. Libraries were prepared by immunoSEQ multiplex PCR; TCRdb keeps only in-frame clonotypes and omits some of them. The table shows 25,000 to 35,000 clones, with about 90% occurring only once. Sequenced: PBMCs. All receptors derive from a woman between 40 and 50 years old with a blood cancer, CMV-positive, and with a related stem cell donor. Both conserved end residues are part of each CDR3. Each record gives: V gene, J gene, D gene, clone size, CDR3 DNA, CDR3 protein. A D gene is named only where the DNA matches it firmly. Where a row states a size, it is once, few, many or the class of an expanded clone; other rows omit it.

TRBV30	TRBJ2-7	.	.	TGTGCCTTATTGGCCGGACACTACGAGCAGTACTTC	CALLAGHYEQYF
TRBV10-3	TRBJ1-2	TRBD1	.	TGTGCCATCAGTGGGCCGGGACAGAGCGCGCGGGGCTACACCTTC	CAISGPGQSARGYTF
TRBV28	TRBJ2-7	.	.	TGTGCCAGCAGTCCAGACTACAGCTCCTACGAGCAGTACTTC	CASSPDYSSYEQYF
TRBV2	TRBJ2-2	.	.	TGTGCCAGCAGTGAAGCACGATATGGGGGGGCAGGGGAAGCCGGGGAGCTGTTTTTT	CASSEARYGGAGEAGELFF
TRBV14	TRBJ2-7	TRBD1	.	TGTGCCAGCAGGAGACAGGGGGACTCCTACGAGCAGTACTTC	CASRRQGDSYEQYF
TRBV6-6	TRBJ2-1	.	.	TGTGCCAGCATTCTCGGAGGGCCCTACAATGAGCAGTTCTTC	CASILGGPYNEQFF
TRBV7-2	TRBJ2-3	TRBD1	.	TGTGCCAGCAGCCAAGGGGGCCGCACAGATACGCAGTATTTT	CASSQGGRTDTQYF
TRBV21-1	TRBJ1-4	.	.	TGTGCCAGCAGCAAGATGGACAGGGTAGCTGAAAAACTGTTTTTT	CASSKMDRVAEKLFF
TRBV5-6	TRBJ2-7	TRBD1	.	TGTGCCAGCAGCCCAACAGGGGGCGCGGGAGAGCAGTACTTC	CASSPTGGAGEQYF
TRBV5-4	TRBJ1-1	.	once	TGTGCCAGCAGCTTGGGGAGGACTGAAGCTTTCTTT	CASSLGRTEAFF
TRBV11-2	TRBJ1-2	.	.	TGTGCCAGCAGCTTAGAGAAAGGGGCCCCTTTTAACTATGGCTACACCTTC	CASSLEKGAPFNYGYTF
TRBV7-8	TRBJ2-5	TRBD2	.	TGTGCCAGCAGCCACCGGGACTATGAGACCCAGTACTTC	CASSHRDYETQYF
TRBV4-1	TRBJ1-1	.	.	TGCGCCAGCAGCCAAGTAGTGAACACTGAAGCTTTCTTT	CASSQVVNTEAFF
TRBV4-3	TRBJ2-7	.	.	TGCGCCAGCAGCCGGGCGGGGGCCTCTTCCTACGAGCAGTACTTC	CASSRAGASSYEQYF
TRBV6-1	TRBJ1-6	TRBD1	few	TGTGCCAGCAGTGAGGCTTGGACAGGCTATAGGGGACTCCTCCACTTT	CASSEAWTGYRGLLHF
TRBV11-2	TRBJ1-2	.	.	TGTGCCAGCAGCTTAGGAGGGTACGGTGGCTACACCTTC	CASSLGGYGGYTF
TRBV6-1	TRBJ1-5	.	.	TGTGCCAGCAGTGAAGGTGAGGTTAGCAATCAGCCCCAGCATTTT	CASSEGEVSNQPQHF
TRBV7-9	TRBJ2-2	.	.	TGTGCCAGCAGCTTAACGCAGGGTTACACCGGGGAGCTGTTTTTT	CASSLTQGYTGELFF
TRBV25-1	TRBJ1-5	.	.	TGTGCCAGCAGTGGTCCGGGGGGCTATCAGCCCCAGCATTTT	CASSGPGGYQPQHF
TRBV27	TRBJ1-1	TRBD1	.	TGTGCCAGCAGTTACGGACAGGGTAGGACTGAAGCTTTCTTT	CASSYGQGRTEAFF
TRBV6-1	TRBJ1-2	TRBD1	.	TGTGCCAGCAGTGAAGCGGAGACAGGGGCTAATGGCTGCACCTTC	CASSEAETGANGCTF
TRBV6-5	TRBJ1-1	TRBD1	.	TGTGCCAGCAGTTACGGACAGGGATATACTGAAGCTTTCTTT	CASSYGQGYTEAFF
TRBV4-1	TRBJ1-2	.	.	TGCGCCAGCAGCCAAGATTGGACTTATGGTGGCTACACCTTC	CASSQDWTYGGYTF
TRBV28	TRBJ1-2	.	.	TGTGCCAGCAGTTTAGGTTTGTCGGGGGTGCGCTATGGCTACACCTTC	CASSLGLSGVRYGYTF
TRBV14	TRBJ2-3	TRBD1	.	TGTGCCAGTCCCGGGACAGGGGGAGAAAATGGCACAGATACGCAGTATTTT	CASPGTGGENGTDTQYF
TRBV7-8	TRBJ1-2	TRBD1	.	TGTGCCAGCAGCCCCCGACAGGGATTCAACTATGGCTACACCTTC	CASSPRQGFNYGYTF
TRBV28	TRBJ1-6	.	once	TGTGCCAGCAGTTTAGCGGACATTTCACCCCTCCACTTT	CASSLADISPLHF
TRBV27	TRBJ1-1	.	.	TGTGCCAGCAGTCTACATCCCCGCCAGGAGCGGGGCGCTGAAGCTTTCTTT	CASSLHPRQERGAEAFF
TRBV5-6	TRBJ1-1	.	.	TGTGCCAGCAGTCCCGGGAGCACTGAAGCTTTCTTT	CASSPGSTEAFF
TRBV6-5	TRBJ2-7	.	.	TGTGCCAGCCGAGGAAGAAACAGGGTCTACGAGCAGTACTTC	CASRGRNRVYEQYF
TRBV5-5	TRBJ1-5	.	.	TGTGCTAGCAGCTTGGACGGCAGGGACAATCAGCCCCAGCATTTT	CASSLDGRDNQPQHF
TRBV7-9	TRBJ2-5	.	.	TGTGCCAGCAGCTCCGACTCGGGGCATGCAGGGGAGCAGTACTTC	CASSSDSGHAGEQYF
TRBV6-4	TRBJ2-7	TRBD1	.	TGTGCCAGCAGTGACTCGGACAGGGACGAGCAGTACTTC	CASSDSDRDEQYF
TRBV4-3	TRBJ2-7	.	few	TGCGCCAGCAGCCAAGACGGACCAGGGGACGGTGGGGAGCAGTACTTC	CASSQDGPGDGGEQYF
TRBV9	TRBJ1-4	TRBD1	.	TGTGCCAGCAGCGCCCCGGGACAGAATGAAAAACTGTTTTTT	CASSAPGQNEKLFF
TRBV7-2	TRBJ1-6	.	once	TGTGCCAGCAGCTTATCGGGGGGCTCCTATAATTCACCCCTCCACTTT	CASSLSGGSYNSPLHF
TRBV28	TRBJ1-4	.	few	TGTGCCAGCAGGCGGGGCACTGAAAAACTGTTTTTT	CASRRGTEKLFF
TRBV7-3	TRBJ2-7	TRBD2	.	TGTGCCAGCAGCTTAAACGGGGGGGTTCAGTACGAGCAGTACTTC	CASSLNGGVQYEQYF
TRBV6-1	TRBJ2-3	.	.	TGTGCCAGCAGTGAAGCGCGTTGGGGAGAACTTACCACCACAGATACGCAGTATTTT	CASSEARWGELTTTDTQYF
TRBV5-1	TRBJ2-5	TRBD1	.	TGCGCCAGCAGCTCCTTTATGACAGGGGAGATGGAGACCCAGTACTTC	CASSSFMTGEMETQYF
TRBV5-1	TRBJ1-1	.	.	TGCGCCAGCAGCCCGCAGATGGACACTGAAGCTTTCTTT	CASSPQMDTEAFF
TRBV9	TRBJ2-7	.	.	TGTGCCAGCAGCGCCTCGGGGTCCTACTACGAGCAGTACTTC	CASSASGSYYEQYF
TRBV19	TRBJ2-6	.	.	TGTGCCAGCCTGCGCAGAGGAATAGGGGCCAACGTCCTGACTTTC	CASLRRGIGANVLTF
TRBV25-1	TRBJ2-7	.	.	TGTGCCAGCAGCCCACAGGGCTACGAGCAGTACTTC	CASSPQGYEQYF
TRBV4-1	TRBJ1-4	.	.	TGCGCCAGCCTCCAGGACCCCGGAAGGGGGTCTAATGAAAAACTGTTTTTT	CASLQDPGRGSNEKLFF
TRBV5-1	TRBJ2-7	.	.	TGCGCCAGCAGGCCACTAGGCTACGAGCAGTACTTC	CASRPLGYEQYF
TRBV7-2	TRBJ2-7	TRBD1	.	TGTGCCAGCAGCTCGCCGGGACAGCAGAGCTCCTACGAGCAGTACTTC	CASSSPGQQSSYEQYF
TRBV19	TRBJ1-3	TRBD1	.	TGTGCCAGTATTCCGACAGGGTCCTTCGGAAACACCATATATTTT	CASIPTGSFGNTIYF
TRBV9	TRBJ1-2	TRBD1	.	TGTGCCAGCAGCGTAGCTTCTGTCCAGGGGGCGGATGGCTACACCTTC	CASSVASVQGADGYTF
TRBV7-6	TRBJ2-3	TRBD2	.	TGTGCCAGCAGCCAGCGGGGAGCCACAGATACGCAGTATTTT	CASSQRGATDTQYF
TRBV28	TRBJ1-5	.	.	TGTGCCAGCAGCCCGGGAGCTCTCAATCAGCCCCAGCATTTT	CASSPGALNQPQHF
TRBV7-9	TRBJ2-7	.	few	TGTGCCAGCAGCTTAGGACATCGATTACCCTACGAGCAGTACTTC	CASSLGHRLPYEQYF
TRBV6-5	TRBJ1-4	.	.	TGTGCCAGCAGTTACGCCCGTGGTAGTGGAAAACTGTTTTTT	CASSYARGSGKLFF
TRBV2	TRBJ2-1	TRBD2	.	TGTGCCAGCATAGGTCTAGCGGGGGGGAAAAGCTGGTTCTTC	CASIGLAGGKSWFF
TRBV7-9	TRBJ1-2	.	.	TGTGCCAGCAGCTCCCTCAGGCGGGGAGGTTATGGCTACACCTTC	CASSSLRRGGYGYTF
TRBV5-6	TRBJ2-4	TRBD2	.	TGTGCCAGCAGCTCAGCGGGGGTTCGTTCCATTCAGTACTTC	CASSSAGVRSIQYF
TRBV27	TRBJ2-2	.	.	TGTGCCAGCAGTTCCCGACTAACCACCGGGGAGCTGTTTTTT	CASSSRLTTGELFF
TRBV5-4	TRBJ2-7	TRBD1	.	TGTGCCAGCAGCTTGTTGGGACAGCCGGCCTACGAGCAGTACTTC	CASSLLGQPAYEQYF